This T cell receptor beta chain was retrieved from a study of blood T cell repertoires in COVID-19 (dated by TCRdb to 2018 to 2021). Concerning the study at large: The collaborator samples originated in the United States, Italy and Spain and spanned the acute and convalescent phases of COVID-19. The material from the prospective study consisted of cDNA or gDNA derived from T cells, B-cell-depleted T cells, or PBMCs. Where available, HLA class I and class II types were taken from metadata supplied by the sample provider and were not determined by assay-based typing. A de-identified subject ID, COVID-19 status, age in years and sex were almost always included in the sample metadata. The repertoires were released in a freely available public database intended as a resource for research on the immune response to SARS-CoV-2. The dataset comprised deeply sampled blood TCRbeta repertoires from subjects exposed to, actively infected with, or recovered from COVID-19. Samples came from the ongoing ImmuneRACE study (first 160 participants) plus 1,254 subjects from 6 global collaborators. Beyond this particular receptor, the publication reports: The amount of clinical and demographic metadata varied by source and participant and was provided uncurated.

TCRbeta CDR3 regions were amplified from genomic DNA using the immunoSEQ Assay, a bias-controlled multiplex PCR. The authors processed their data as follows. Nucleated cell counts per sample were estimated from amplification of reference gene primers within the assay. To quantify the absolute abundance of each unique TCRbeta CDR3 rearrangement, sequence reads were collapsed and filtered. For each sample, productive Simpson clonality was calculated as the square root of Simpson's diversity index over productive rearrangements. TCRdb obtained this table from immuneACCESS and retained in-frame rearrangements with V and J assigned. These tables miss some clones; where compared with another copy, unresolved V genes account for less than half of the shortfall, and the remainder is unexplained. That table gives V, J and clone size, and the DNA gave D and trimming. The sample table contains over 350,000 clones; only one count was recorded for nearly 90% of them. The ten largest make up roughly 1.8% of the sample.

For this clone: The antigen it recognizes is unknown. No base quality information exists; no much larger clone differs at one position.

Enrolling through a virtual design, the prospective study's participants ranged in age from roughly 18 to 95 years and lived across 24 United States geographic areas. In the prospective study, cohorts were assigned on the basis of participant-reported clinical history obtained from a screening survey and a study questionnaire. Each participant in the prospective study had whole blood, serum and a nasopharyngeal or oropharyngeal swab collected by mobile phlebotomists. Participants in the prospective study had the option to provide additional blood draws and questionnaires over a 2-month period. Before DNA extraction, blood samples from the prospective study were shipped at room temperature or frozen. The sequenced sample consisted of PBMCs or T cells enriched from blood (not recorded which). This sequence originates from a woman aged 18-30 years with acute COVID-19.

The nucleotides read TGTGCCCAGGATATGACTAGCGGGAGTCCCTTGAGGGATGAGCAGTTCTTC. It codes for CAQDMTSGSPLRDEQFF. Recombination joined TRBV30 with TRBJ2-1; the junction holds 12 bases that match TRBD2. V lost 8 bases and J lost 8 bases, and the count of bases not matched to a germline gene is 19. The CDR3 sequence holds 17 residues, the cysteine and phenylalanine included. The entry retains the CDR3 DNA only, 51 bases that are in frame from base 1. From the germline V gene (reference sequence), CDR1 is GTSNPN and CDR2 is SVGIG.